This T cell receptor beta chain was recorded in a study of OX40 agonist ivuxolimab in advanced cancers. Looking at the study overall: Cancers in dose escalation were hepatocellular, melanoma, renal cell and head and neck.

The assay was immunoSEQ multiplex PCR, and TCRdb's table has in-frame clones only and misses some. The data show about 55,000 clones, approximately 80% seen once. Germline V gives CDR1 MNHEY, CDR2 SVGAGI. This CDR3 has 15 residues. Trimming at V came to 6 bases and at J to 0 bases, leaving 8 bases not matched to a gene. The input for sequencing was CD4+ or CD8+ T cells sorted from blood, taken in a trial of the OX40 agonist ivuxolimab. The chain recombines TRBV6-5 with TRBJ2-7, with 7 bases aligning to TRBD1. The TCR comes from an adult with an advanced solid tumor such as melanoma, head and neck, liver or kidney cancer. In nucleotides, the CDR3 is TGTGCCAGCAGGCGACAGGGTTACGTCTCCTACGAGCAGTACTTC. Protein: CASRRQGYVSYEQYF.